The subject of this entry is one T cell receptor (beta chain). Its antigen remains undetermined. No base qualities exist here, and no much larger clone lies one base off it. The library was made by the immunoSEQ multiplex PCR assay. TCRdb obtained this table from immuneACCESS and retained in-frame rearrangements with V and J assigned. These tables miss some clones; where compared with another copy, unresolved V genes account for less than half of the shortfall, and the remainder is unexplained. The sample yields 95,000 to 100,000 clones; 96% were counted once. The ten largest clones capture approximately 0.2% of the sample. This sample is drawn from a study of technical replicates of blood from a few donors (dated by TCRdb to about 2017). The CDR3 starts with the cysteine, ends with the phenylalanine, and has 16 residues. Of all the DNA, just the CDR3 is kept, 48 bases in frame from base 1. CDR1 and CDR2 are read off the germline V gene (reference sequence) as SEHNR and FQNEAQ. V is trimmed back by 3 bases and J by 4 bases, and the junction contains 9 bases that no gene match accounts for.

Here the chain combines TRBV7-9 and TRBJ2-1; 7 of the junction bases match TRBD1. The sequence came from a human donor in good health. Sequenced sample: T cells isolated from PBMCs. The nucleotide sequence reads TGTGCCAGCAGCTTCGCAAAGGGGGCCCCTTACAATGAGCAGTTCTTC. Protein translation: CASSFAKGAPYNEQFF.